This T cell receptor beta chain was recovered during a study of blood T cell repertoires in COVID-19. About the study: Sites across the United States, Italy and Spain contributed samples from acute and convalescent COVID-19.

Trimming pared 10 bases from V and 6 bases from J, leaving 15 bases between. Germline assignment: CDR1 WNHNN and CDR2 SYGVQD (reference sequence). The CDR3 consists of 13 residues. Generated by immunoSEQ multiplex PCR, the TCRdb table keeps only in-frame clones and is missing some. The repertoire consists of more than 85,000 clones, with 80% to 90% occurring once and the leading ten covering roughly 2.6%. This receptor was obtained from a woman aged 50 to 60 who had recovered from COVID-19. This sequence joins TRBV10-1 and TRBJ2-2, with D possibly being TRBD1 (6 bases). Source material: PBMCs or T cells enriched from blood (not recorded which). The CDR3 DNA follows: TGCGCCACAAAACCCGCAGGGGCCGGGGAGCTGTTTTTT. It encodes CATKPAGAGELFF.